The clone carrying this T cell receptor beta chain has only a few counts. Its antigen is not known. CDR3 length equals 14 residues. The V segment lost 6 bases and the J segment 6 bases; nucleotides outside the gene matches: 7. The data stem from a study of blood T cells in healthy people across ages. Each sample used at least 6.5 million PBMCs. General observations from the study: Donor CMV status was unknown, possibly confounding expanded clonotype changes. Investigators treated diversity estimates from one million T cells as underestimates.

The second PCR ran 7 to 11 cycles with a sample-barcoded 5' primer and J-beta primers. The template-switch adaptor, which had 12 random nucleotides, put a tag on each cDNA molecule. TCRdb processed the 5' RACE reads anew with MiXCR; each CDR3 protein has one entry. The sample contains about 1.7 million distinct CDR3 sequences, roughly 27% of which appear only once. The chain has TRBV12-3 or TRBV12-4 and TRBJ1-5; 8 bases map to TRBD1. Sequenced material: blood. This clonotype was obtained from a woman aged 25 to 39 in good health. The CDR3 is CASRADRVGQPQHF. The CDR3 DNA reads as TGTGCCAGCAGGGCGGACAGGGTGGGTCAGCCCCAGCATTTT.